This T cell receptor beta chain was profiled in a study of T cell responses to AZD1222 COVID-19 vaccine. Study results and limitations: At 160-218 and 743-854, vaccine-associated CD4 TCRs were dominant, and they spanned spike.

Germline CDR1 and CDR2: LNHDA and SQIVND (reference sequence). CDR3 length: 11 residues. V gave up 3 bases and J gave up 4 bases, with 3 bases separating them. This clone showed up just once. Its cognate antigen is unknown. Only in-frame clones appear in the TCRdb table, and some are missing; sequencing was by immunoSEQ multiplex PCR. The table shows about 69,000 clones, with more than 80% occurring only once. The source was peripheral blood, collected on day 0 of AZD1222 vaccination. This rearrangement joins TRBV19 to TRBJ1-2; D is ambiguous. The receptor was isolated from an adult in good health. The CDR3 spells CASSIRYGYTF. As DNA, the CDR3 is TGTGCCAGTAGTATCCGCTATGGCTACACCTTC.